The 14 T cell receptor beta chains given below trace back to one sample, sequenced in a study of T cells in Graves' hyperthyroidism and ophthalmopathy. RNA transcripts gave rise to amplified TCR beta CDR3 regions. First-round RT-PCR of the TCR CDR3 relied on the HTBI primer set. TCRdb re-derived calls from the multiplex PCR reads in MiXCR, one entry per CDR3 protein. This sample has about 210,000 distinct CDR3 sequences, with about a sixth found just once. Sequencing input: blood. The receptors come from a man aged 50 to 59 with Graves' hyperthyroidism.

This clonotype was counted many times. The J gene is TRBJ2-3, the V gene TRBV5-1, with 11 nucleotides matching TRBD2. In germline, CDR1 is SGHRS, CDR2 YFSETQ. This CDR3 has 17 residues. J was trimmed by 0 bases and V by 4 bases; bases with no gene match: 7. The CDR3 protein is CASSAGTSGLSTDTQYF. The CDR3, as DNA: TGCGCCAGCAGCGCAGGGACTAGCGGCCTAAGCACAGATACGCAGTATTTT. The variable domain in full, completed from reference TRBV5-1 and TRBJ2-3, reads KAGVTQTPRYLIKTRGQQVTLSCSPISGHRSVSWYQQTPGQGLQFLFEYFSETQRNKGNFPGRFSGRQFSNSRSEMNVSTLELGDSALYLCASSAGTSGLSTDTQYFGPGTRLTVL.

This clonotype turned up a few times. V usage is TRBV3-1 and J usage is TRBJ2-2; TRBD2 matches 11 bases. CDR1 and CDR2 from the germline V gene are LGHDT and YNNKEL (reference sequence). Losses at the gene ends were 3 bases for V and 5 bases for J; bases not matched to a gene: 5. The CDR3 consists of 16 residues. The CDR3 sequence is CASSQLAGGDTGELFF. The CDR3 region has the DNA TGTGCCAGCAGCCAGTTAGCGGGAGGGGATACCGGGGAGCTGTTTTTT.

The rearrangement links TRBV7-9 to TRBJ2-7; TRBD2 agrees at 9 bases. After removal of 5 bases from V and 2 bases from J, the junction contained 7 bases not matched to a gene. This CDR3 has 15 amino acids. The germline V gene encodes CDR1 SEHNR and CDR2 FQNEAQ (reference sequence). The CDR3, as DNA: TGTGCCAGCAGCCCAAGCGGGAGGCCGACCTACGAGCAGTACTTC. Encoded protein: CASSPSGRPTYEQYF. The variable domain in full, completed from reference TRBV7-9 and TRBJ2-7, reads DTGVSQNPRHKITKRGQNVTFRCDPISEHNRLYWYRQTLGQGPEFLTYFQNEAQLEKSRLLSDRFSAERPKGSFSTLEIQRTEQGDSAMYLCASSPSGRPTYEQYFGPGTRLTVT.

This clonotype was seen repeatedly, ten times or more. This chain joins TRBV27 and TRBJ1-1; 8 nucleotides match TRBD1. The CDR3 consists of 15 residues. Germline V gene lookup returns CDR1 MNHEY and CDR2 SMNVEV (reference sequence). J gave up 5 bases and V 4 bases, and 9 bases lay outside the gene matches. The CDR3 here is CASSSTGVEGTEAFF. In nucleotides, the CDR3 is TGTGCCAGCAGTTCGACAGGGGTGGAGGGAACTGAAGCTTTCTTT.

This clonotype was seen more than once but under ten times. This chain connects TRBV11-3 to TRBJ2-7, with D perhaps matching TRBD2 (6 bases). Per the germline V gene, CDR1 is SGHNT and CDR2 is YENEEA. The CDR3 has 15 amino acids. Deletions cut 5 bases from V and 0 bases from J, with 14 bases between. CDR3 bases: TGTGCCAGCAGCCAGCAGGCGGGACGCTCCTACGAGCAGTACTTC. Amino acids: CASSQQAGRSYEQYF. Combining the CDR3 with reference TRBV11-3 and TRBJ2-7 gives the whole variable domain EAGVVQSPRYKIIEKKQPVAFWCNPISGHNTLYWYLQNLGQGPELLIRYENEEAVDDSQLPKDRFSAERLKGVDSTLKIQPAELGDSAVYLCASSQQAGRSYEQYFGPGTRLTVT.

This clonotype occurred a few times. The CDR3: CASSHQDYGVNQPQHF. In DNA form, the CDR3 reads TGTGCCAGCAGCCATCAGGATTACGGGGTTAATCAGCCCCAGCATTTT. This chain uses TRBV7-9 with TRBJ1-5; D is unclear. This CDR3 is 16 amino acids long. V was pared by 5 bases and J by 4 bases, with 18 bases between. In germline, CDR1 is SEHNR, CDR2 FQNEAQ (reference sequence).

V gene TRBV11-2 combines with J gene TRBJ2-1; 9 bases align to TRBD1. The ends lost 7 bases at V and 9 bases at J; junction bases unmatched: 7. Germline assignment: CDR1 SGHAT and CDR2 FQNNGV. This CDR3 region has 13 residues. The DNA of the CDR3 is TGTGCCAGCAATCCACAGGGGGCTGGTGAGCAGTTCTTC. Its translation is CASNPQGAGEQFF. Full variable domain (rest looked up from reference TRBV11-2 and TRBJ2-1): EAGVAQSPRYKIIEKRQSVAFWCNPISGHATLYWYQQILGQGPKLLIQFQNNGVVDDSQLPKDRFSAERLKGVDSTLKIQPAKLEDSAVYLCASNPQGAGEQFFGPGTRLTVL.

A word on this clonotype: A much more abundant neighbour one base away suggests this may be a read error. The chain is built from TRBV28 and TRBJ1-6; tentatively, D is TRBD1 (6 bases). Deletions cut 7 bases from V and 6 bases from J, with 13 bases between. Germline V gene data show CDR1 as MDHEN and CDR2 as SYDVKM. CDR3 length equals 14 residues. CDR3 in amino acids: CASNSGAGNSPLHF. The DNA for the CDR3 is TGTGCCAGCAACTCAGGGGCCGGTAATTCACCCCTCCACTTT.

This clonotype was detected ten times or more. This chain joins TRBV30 and TRBJ1-4; 8 positions agree with TRBD1. CDR1 GTSNPN and CDR2 SVGIG come from the germline V gene (reference sequence). This CDR3 is 13 amino acids long. V dropped 3 bases and J dropped 6; count of bases not matched to a gene: 3. The CDR3 DNA is TGTGCCTGGAGGGACAGGGAGTATGAAAAACTGTTTTTT. This sequence encodes CAWRDREYEKLFF.

For this clonotype: Since a much larger clone is just one base distant, this may be a read error. V usage is TRBV9 and J usage is TRBJ2-7; 8 bases are a match to TRBD2. The germline gives CDR1 SGDLS, CDR2 YYNGEE. This CDR3 has 14 amino acids. V lost 0 bases, J lost 6 bases, and 5 bases stayed unmatched. The CDR3 DNA reads as TGTGCCAGCAGCGTAGGACCGGGGGGGCCCGAGCAGTACTTC. Its translation is CASSVGPGGPEQYF. The full variable domain, completed using reference TRBV9 and TRBJ2-7, is DSGVTQTPKHLITATGQRVTLRCSPRSGDLSVYWYQQSLDQGLQFLIQYYNGEERAKGNILERFSAQQFPDLHSELNLSSLELGDSALYFCASSVGPGGPEQYFGPGTRLTVT.

Points on this clonotype: A much larger clone differs from this one at a single base, so this may be a read error. This chain uses TRBV7-3 with TRBJ2-1; 14 nucleotides line up with TRBD2. The CDR3 covers 16 residues. V lost 7 bases to trimming and J lost 9 bases; unmatched junction nucleotides: 11. The V gene's germline CDR1 is SGHTA and CDR2 FQGTGA. The CDR3 sequence is CASTSPGLAGVSEQFF. The DNA for the CDR3 is TGTGCCAGCACCTCTCCGGGACTAGCGGGAGTCAGTGAGCAGTTCTTC.

As to this clonotype: Since a much larger clone is just one base distant, this may be a read error. Lacking the conserved final phenylalanine or tryptophan, this CDR3 likely reflects a read error. Here the CDR3 reads CASSPGRYQETQYS. CDR3 nucleotides: TGTGCCAGCAGTCCAGGGAGGTACCAAGAGACCCAGTACTCC. This rearrangement joins TRBV6-1 to TRBJ2-5; possible D gene TRBD2, 6 bases. This CDR3 region has 14 residues. Germline lookup yields CDR1 MNHNS and CDR2 SASEGT. V was trimmed by 5 bases and J by 0 bases, leaving 10 bases between them.

This clonotype turned up a few times. V gene TRBV7-9 combines with J gene TRBJ2-7; D call uncertain. This CDR3 has 12 residues. Germline-derived CDR1 and CDR2 are SEHNR and FQNEAQ (reference sequence). V gave up 4 bases and J gave up 6 bases, with 10 bases separating them. CDR3 sequence reads: CASSSLQSEQYF. The CDR3 DNA reads as TGTGCCAGCAGCTCACTCCAGAGCGAGCAGTACTTC. Full variable domain (outside the CDR3, taken from reference TRBV7-9 and TRBJ2-7): DTGVSQNPRHKITKRGQNVTFRCDPISEHNRLYWYRQTLGQGPEFLTYFQNEAQLEKSRLLSDRFSAERPKGSFSTLEIQRTEQGDSAMYLCASSSLQSEQYFGPGTRLTVT.

This clonotype was seen many times. This chain joins TRBV3-1 and TRBJ1-3, with 7 nucleotides matching TRBD1. The V segment lost 4 bases and the J segment 3 bases; nucleotides outside the gene matches: 6. In germline, CDR1 is LGHDT, CDR2 YNNKEL (reference sequence). The CDR3 is 15 amino acids. The CDR3 loop is CASSLRTGGGNTIYF. The CDR3 region has the DNA TGTGCCAGCAGCCTCCGGACAGGAGGTGGAAACACCATATATTTT.